This paragraph covers one T cell receptor beta chain sequence. Only one count was recorded for this clone. What antigen it recognizes has not been identified. Base qualities are not provided; no much larger clone lies one nucleotide away. These data originate in a study of control samples from healthy donors and cancer patients (TCRdb year 2020). In the germline V gene, CDR1 corresponds to ENHRY and CDR2 to SYGVKD. Relative to germline, V is missing 2 bases and J is missing 2 bases, with 6 bases of the junction outside any gene match. Inclusive of the bounding cysteine and phenylalanine, the CDR3 is 17 residues long. The sequence is cut down to CDR3 DNA, 51 bases in frame from base 1. Receptor amplification or capture employed the immunoSEQ multiplex PCR assay. This is the immuneACCESS table as TCRdb keeps it, with only in-frame sequences that have V and J called. A part of the clones is gone; compared with another copy, unresolved V genes explain less than half, and the rest is unexplained. This sample is represented by about 100,000 clones; more than 75% of them were singletons. The ten top clones hold 15% to 20% of the sample.

This TCR came from a woman between 50 and 59 years old in good health. The chain is made from TRBV10-3 and TRBJ2-3; 11 middle bases align to TRBD2. The sample comprised blood. Read as DNA, the sequence is TGTGCCATCAGTGAGCCGTGGACTAGCGGGCTCACAGATACGCAGTATTTT. Its coded protein is CAISEPWTSGLTDTQYF.